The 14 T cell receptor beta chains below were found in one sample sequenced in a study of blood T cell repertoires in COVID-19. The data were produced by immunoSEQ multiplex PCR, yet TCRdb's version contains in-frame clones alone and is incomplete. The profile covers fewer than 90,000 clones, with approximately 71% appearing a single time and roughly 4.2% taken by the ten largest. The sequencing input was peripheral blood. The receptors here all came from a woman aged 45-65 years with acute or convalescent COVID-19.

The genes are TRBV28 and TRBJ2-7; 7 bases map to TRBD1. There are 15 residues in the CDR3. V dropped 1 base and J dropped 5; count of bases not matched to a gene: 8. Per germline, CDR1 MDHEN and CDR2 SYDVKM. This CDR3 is CASSLLAGGVHEQYF. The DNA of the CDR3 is TGTGCCAGCAGTTTATTGGCAGGGGGAGTCCACGAGCAGTACTTC.

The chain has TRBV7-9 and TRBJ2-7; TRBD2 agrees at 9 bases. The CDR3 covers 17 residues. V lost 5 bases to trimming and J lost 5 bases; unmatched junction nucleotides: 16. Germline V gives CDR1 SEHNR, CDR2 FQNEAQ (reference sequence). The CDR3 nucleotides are TGTGCCAGCAGCCTTAGACGACTAGCGGTACTTTCGGACGAGCAGTACTTC. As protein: CASSLRRLAVLSDEQYF.

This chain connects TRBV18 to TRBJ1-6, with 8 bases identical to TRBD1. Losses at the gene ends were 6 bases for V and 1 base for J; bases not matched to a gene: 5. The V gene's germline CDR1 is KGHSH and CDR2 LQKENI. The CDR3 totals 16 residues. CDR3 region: CASSSTGESYNSPLHF. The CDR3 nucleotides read TGTGCCAGCTCTTCGACAGGGGAATCCTATAATTCACCCCTCCACTTT.

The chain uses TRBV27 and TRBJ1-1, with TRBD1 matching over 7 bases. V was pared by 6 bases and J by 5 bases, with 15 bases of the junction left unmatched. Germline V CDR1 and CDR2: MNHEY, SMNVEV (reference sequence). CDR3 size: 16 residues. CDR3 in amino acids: CASSSLLQGRGTEAFF. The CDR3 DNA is TGTGCCAGCAGCTCCCTCCTACAGGGGAGAGGGACTGAAGCTTTCTTT.

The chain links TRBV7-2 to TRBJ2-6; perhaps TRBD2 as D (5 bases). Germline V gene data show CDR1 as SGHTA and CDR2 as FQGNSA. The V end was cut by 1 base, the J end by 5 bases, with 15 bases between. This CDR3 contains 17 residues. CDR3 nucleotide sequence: TGTGCCAGCAGCTTAGGAGGGTCGGAAGGTAGGGCCAACGTCCTGACTTTC. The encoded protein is CASSLGGSEGRANVLTF.

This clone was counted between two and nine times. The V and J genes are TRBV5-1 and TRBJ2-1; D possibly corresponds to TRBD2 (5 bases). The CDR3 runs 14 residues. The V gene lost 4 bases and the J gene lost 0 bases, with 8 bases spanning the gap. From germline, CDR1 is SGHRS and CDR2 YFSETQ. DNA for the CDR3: TGCGCCAGCAGCGATCGGGGCTCCTACAATGAGCAGTTCTTC. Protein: CASSDRGSYNEQFF.

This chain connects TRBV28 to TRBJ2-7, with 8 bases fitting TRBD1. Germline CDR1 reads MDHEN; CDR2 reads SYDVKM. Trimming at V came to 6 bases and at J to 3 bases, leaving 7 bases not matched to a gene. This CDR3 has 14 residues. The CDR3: CASRGTGLLYEQYF. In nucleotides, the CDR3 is TGTGCCAGCAGGGGGACAGGCCTACTCTACGAGCAGTACTTC.

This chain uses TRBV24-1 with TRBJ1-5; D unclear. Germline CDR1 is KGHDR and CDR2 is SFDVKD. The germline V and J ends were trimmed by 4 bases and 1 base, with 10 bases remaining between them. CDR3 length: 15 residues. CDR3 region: CATSEEGRSNQPQHF. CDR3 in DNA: TGTGCCACCAGTGAAGAAGGGAGGAGCAATCAGCCCCAGCATTTT.

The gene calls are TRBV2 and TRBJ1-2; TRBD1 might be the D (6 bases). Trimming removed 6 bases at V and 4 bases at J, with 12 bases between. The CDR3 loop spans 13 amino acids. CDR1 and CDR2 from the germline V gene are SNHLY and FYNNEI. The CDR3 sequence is CASSVDSTYGYTF. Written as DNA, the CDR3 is TGTGCCAGCAGCGTGGACAGTACCTATGGCTACACCTTC.

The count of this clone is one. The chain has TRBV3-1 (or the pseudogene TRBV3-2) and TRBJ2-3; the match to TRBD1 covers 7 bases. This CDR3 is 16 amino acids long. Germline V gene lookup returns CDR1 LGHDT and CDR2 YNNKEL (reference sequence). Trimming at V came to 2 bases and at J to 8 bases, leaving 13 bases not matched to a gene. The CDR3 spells CASSQHGQDLQGTQYF. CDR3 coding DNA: TGTGCCAGCAGCCAACATGGACAGGACCTGCAGGGTACGCAGTATTTT.

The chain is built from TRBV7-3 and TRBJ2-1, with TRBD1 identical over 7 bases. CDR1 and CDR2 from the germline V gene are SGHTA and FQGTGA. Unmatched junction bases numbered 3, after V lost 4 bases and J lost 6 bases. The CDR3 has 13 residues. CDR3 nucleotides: TGTGCCAGCAGCTCGAACAGGGGCAATGAGCAGTTCTTC. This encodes CASSSNRGNEQFF.

This chain's CDR3 is CASSLSGGANYEQYF. The CDR3 nucleotides are TGTGCCAGCAGCCTCAGCGGGGGGGCGAACTACGAGCAGTACTTC. The chain couples TRBV7-2 to TRBJ2-7, with TRBD2 identical over 10 bases. The V gene end was trimmed by 5 bases and the J gene end by 3 bases; junction bases not matched to a gene: 7. CDR1 SGHTA and CDR2 FQGNSA come from the germline V gene. The CDR3 spans 15 residues.

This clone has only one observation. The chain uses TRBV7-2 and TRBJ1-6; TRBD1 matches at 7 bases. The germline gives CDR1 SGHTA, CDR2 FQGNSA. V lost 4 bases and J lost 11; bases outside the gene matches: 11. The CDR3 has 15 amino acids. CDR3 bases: TGTGCCAGCAGCTCCGGGGACAGTGTATGGGCACCCCTCCACTTT. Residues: CASSSGDSVWAPLHF.

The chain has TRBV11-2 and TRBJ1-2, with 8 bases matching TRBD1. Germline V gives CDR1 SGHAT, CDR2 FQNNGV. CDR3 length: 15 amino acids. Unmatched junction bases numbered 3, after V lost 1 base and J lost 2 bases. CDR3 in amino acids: CASSLGRTGNYGYTF. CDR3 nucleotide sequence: TGTGCCAGCAGCTTAGGACGGACAGGGAACTATGGCTACACCTTC.